This T cell receptor beta chain was identified during a study of T cell repertoires in cytomegalovirus infection. Study context: An indication of both CMV infection and matching HLA type came from public TCR beta signatures. Overall study findings and caveats: Carriers of CMV and the relevant HLA type were discriminated by public TCR beta frequency. Clonotypes of TCR beta that were HLA-C-restricted and CMV-specific dominated the ex vivo response.

Germline CDR1 SGHTS, CDR2 YDEGEE. The CDR3 loop spans 12 amino acids. This clonotype was seen ten or more times. Antigen: not known. The junction and the germline gene differ at one end; a read error may be behind it. One entry per CDR3 protein, called by TCRdb with MiXCR from the reads. Here the sample spans about 140,000 distinct CDR3 sequences, about 6.3% being singletons. This receptor was taken from a human donor in good health (CMV status not recorded). Some clones in this sample may be carry-over from other donors' samples. The chain is built from TRBV5-8 and TRBJ1-4; D unclear. What was sequenced was PBMCs. The CDR3 sequence: CASSLYLGAETF. For the CDR3, the DNA is TGTGCCAGCAGCTTGTACCTCGGAGCTGAGACGTTT.